This T cell receptor beta chain was obtained from a study of blood T cell repertoires in COVID-19. V was shortened by 3 bases and J by 4 bases, with 27 bases between the two germline ends. The CDR3 length is 19 residues. The germline V gene has CDR1 GTSNPN and CDR2 SVGIG (reference sequence). TCRdb's copy holds only in-frame clones and misses some; the assay was immunoSEQ multiplex PCR. The top ten hold around 9% of the sample, which has about 210,000 clones, about 81% seen once. The chain couples TRBV30 to TRBJ2-2, with D tentatively TRBD2 (7 bases). Sequenced sample: PBMCs or T cells enriched from blood (not recorded which). The receptor was isolated from a man aged 35-49 years who had recovered from COVID-19. This CDR3 is CAWRQGFRGGGYFTGELFF. CDR3 DNA: TGTGCCTGGAGACAGGGATTTAGGGGGGGAGGGTATTTCACCGGGGAGCTGTTTTTT.